This T cell receptor (beta chain) was sequenced for a study of radiation and T cells in renal cell carcinoma. Study context: Nephrectomy followed 15 Gy stereotactic body radiation by 4 weeks.

The CDR3 contains 12 residues. V was cut by 11 bases and J by 1 base, with 11 bases left in between. Germline CDR1 and CDR2: ENHRY and SYGVKD. Time point: baseline pretreatment blood. The treatment here: 15 Gy SBRT to primary tumor, nephrectomy 4 weeks later. After SBRT, blood was collected at 2 and 4 weeks, plus baseline. The patient's renal cell carcinoma had clear cell pathology. As concerns this clone: The target antigen is unknown.

Study-level results: In blood, top tumor clones expanded by 2 weeks, shrinking by 4.

TCRdb keeps only in-frame clones here, not all; method: immunoSEQ multiplex PCR. The sample has some 100,000 clones, 82% seen once; the top ten hold roughly 6.1%. The rearrangement joins TRBV10-3 to TRBJ1-1; unclear D gene. The starting material was blood, obtained from a patient whose treatment included radiotherapy and nephrectomy. The sequence was obtained from a man in his sixties with renal cell carcinoma. The CDR3 here is CAADGGNTEAFF. CDR3 DNA: TGTGCCGCCGACGGCGGGAACACTGAAGCTTTCTTT.